This entry concerns a single T cell receptor (beta chain). The entry originates in a study of OX40 agonist ivuxolimab in advanced cancers. CDR3 length: 16 amino acids. Trimming removed 1 base at V and 4 bases at J, with 16 bases between. Germline values: CDR1 MNHEY, CDR2 SVGAGI. The table came from immunoSEQ multiplex PCR; TCRdb's copy has only in-frame clones and leaves some out. The sample includes under 85,000 clones, more than 75% of them seen just once. The chain recombines TRBV6-5 with TRBJ1-2; D gene unclear. The sequence was collected from an adult with an advanced solid tumor such as melanoma, head and neck, liver or kidney cancer. Here the sequenced sample was CD4+ or CD8+ T cells sorted from blood, taken in a trial of the OX40 agonist ivuxolimab. As DNA, the CDR3 is TGTGCCAGCAGTTACTATAAATTAGGGAATAGCTATGGCTACACCTTC. Protein: CASSYYKLGNSYGYTF.